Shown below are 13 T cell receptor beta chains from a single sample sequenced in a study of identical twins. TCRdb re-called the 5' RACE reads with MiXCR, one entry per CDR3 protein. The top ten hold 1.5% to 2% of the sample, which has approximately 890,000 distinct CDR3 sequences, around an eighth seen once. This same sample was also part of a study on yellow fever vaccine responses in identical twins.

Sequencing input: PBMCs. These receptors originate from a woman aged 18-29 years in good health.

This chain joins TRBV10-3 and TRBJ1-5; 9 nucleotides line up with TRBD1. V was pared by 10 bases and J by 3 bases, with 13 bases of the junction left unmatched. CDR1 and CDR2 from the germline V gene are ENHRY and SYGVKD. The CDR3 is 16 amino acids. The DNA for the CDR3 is TGTGCCACCGAGACCGGGACAGGGTTTTCCAATCAGCCCCAGCATTTT. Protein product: CATETGTGFSNQPQHF.

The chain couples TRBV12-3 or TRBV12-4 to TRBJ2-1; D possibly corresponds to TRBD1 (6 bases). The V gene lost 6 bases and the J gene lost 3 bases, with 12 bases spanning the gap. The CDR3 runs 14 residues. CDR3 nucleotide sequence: TGTGCCAGCAGCCGGACAGCCTACTACAATGAGCAGTTCTTC. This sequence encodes CASSRTAYYNEQFF.

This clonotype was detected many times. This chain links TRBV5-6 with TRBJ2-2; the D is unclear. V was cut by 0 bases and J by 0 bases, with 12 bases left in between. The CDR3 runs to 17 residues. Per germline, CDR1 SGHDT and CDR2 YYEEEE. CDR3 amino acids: CASSLGWQSANTGELFF. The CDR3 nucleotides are TGTGCCAGCAGCTTGGGTTGGCAGAGCGCGAACACCGGGGAGCTGTTTTTT. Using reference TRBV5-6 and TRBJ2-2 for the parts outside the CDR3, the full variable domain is DAGVTQSPTHLIKTRGQQVTLRCSPKSGHDTVSWYQQALGQGPQFIFQYYEEEERQRGNFPDRFSGHQFPNYSSELNVNALLLGDSALYLCASSLGWQSANTGELFFGEGSRLTVL.

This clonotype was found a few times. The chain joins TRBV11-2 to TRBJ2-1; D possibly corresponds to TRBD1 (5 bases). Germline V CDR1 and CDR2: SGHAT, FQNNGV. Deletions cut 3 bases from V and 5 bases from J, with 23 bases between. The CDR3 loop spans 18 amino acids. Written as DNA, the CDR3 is TGTGCCAGCAGCTTGGATCCCAGGGAACCTCAACTCAACAATGAGCAGTTCTTC. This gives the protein CASSLDPREPQLNNEQFF.

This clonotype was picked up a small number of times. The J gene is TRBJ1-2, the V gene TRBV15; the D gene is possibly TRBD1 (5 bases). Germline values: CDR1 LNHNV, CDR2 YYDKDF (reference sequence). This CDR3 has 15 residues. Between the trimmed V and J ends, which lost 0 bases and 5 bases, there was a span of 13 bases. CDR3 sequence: CATSRDRGNPYGYTF. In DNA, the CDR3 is TGTGCCACCAGCAGAGATCGGGGGAACCCTTATGGCTACACCTTC.

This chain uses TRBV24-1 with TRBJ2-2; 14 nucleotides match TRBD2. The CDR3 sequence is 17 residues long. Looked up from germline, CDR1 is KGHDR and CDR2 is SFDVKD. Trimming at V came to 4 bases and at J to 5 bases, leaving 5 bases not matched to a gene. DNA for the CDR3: TGTGCCACCAGTGAAAGACTAGCGGGAGGGTTTACCGGGGAGCTGTTTTTT. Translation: CATSERLAGGFTGELFF.

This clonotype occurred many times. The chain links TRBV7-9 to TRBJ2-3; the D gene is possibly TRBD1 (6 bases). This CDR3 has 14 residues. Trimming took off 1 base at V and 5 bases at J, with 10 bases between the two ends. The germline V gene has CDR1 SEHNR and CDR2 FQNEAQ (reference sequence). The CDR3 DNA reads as TGTGCCAGCAGCTTAGTGGGGGCCGGAGATACGCAGTATTTT. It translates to CASSLVGAGDTQYF.

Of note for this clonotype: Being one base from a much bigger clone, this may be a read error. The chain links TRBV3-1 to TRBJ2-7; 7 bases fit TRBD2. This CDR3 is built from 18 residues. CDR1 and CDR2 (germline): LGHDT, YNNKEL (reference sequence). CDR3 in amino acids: CASSQEDLPSGIGYEHYF. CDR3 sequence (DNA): TGTGCCAGCAGCCAAGAAGACTTGCCCAGCGGGATCGGGTACGAGCACTACTTC.

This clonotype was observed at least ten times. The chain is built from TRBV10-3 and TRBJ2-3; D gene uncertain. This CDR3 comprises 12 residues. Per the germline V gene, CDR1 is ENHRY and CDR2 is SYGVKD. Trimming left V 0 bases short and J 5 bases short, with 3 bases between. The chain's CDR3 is CAISESKDTQYF. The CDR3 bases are TGTGCCATCAGTGAGTCAAAAGATACGCAGTATTTT.

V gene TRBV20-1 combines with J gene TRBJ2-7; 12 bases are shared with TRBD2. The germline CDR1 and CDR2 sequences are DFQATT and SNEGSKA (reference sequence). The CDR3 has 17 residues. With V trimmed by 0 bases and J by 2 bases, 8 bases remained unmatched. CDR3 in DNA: TGCAGTGCTAGAGATCGGCTTGCTAGCGGGAGGGCCTACGAGCAGTACTTC. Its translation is CSARDRLASGRAYEQYF.

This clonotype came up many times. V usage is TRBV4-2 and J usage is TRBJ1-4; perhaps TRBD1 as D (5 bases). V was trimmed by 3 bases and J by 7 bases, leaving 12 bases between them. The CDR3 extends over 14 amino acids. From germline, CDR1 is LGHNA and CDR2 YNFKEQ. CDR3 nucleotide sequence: TGTGCCAGCAGCCACCGGGACGGCGGTGAAAAACTGTTTTTT. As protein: CASSHRDGGEKLFF.

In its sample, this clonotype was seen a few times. CDR3: CASSQERLAFGQFF. CDR3 bases: TGTGCCAGCAGCCAAGAAAGGCTCGCTTTTGGGCAGTTCTTC. V is TRBV14 and J is TRBJ2-1; D ambiguous. This CDR3 contains 14 residues. The V gene's germline CDR1 is SGHDN and CDR2 FVKESK. Trimming shortened V by 0 bases and J by 12 bases, and 15 bases separated the two germline ends.

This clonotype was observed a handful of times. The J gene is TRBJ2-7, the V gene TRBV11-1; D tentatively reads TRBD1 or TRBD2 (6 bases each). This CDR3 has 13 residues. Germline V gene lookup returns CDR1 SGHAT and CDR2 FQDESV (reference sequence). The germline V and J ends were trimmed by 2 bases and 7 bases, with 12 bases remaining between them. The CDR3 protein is CASSLPGAEEQYF. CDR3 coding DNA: TGTGCCAGCAGCTTACCGGGGGCGGAGGAGCAGTACTTC.